The T cell receptor beta chain under discussion was sequenced for a study of blood T cell repertoires in COVID-19. This clone was observed a single time. The germline V gene has CDR1 MNHEY and CDR2 SMNVEV (reference sequence). V was pared by 6 bases and J by 2 bases, with 7 bases of the junction left unmatched. The CDR3 is 15 residues long. This table comes from immunoSEQ multiplex PCR, and its TCRdb copy is limited to in-frame clones, with some not included. The sample shows about 130,000 clones, roughly 86% of them seen only once. V gene TRBV27 combines with J gene TRBJ2-3; the match to TRBD1 covers 8 bases. This clonotype originated in a woman in her sixties or seventies with acute or convalescent COVID-19. Sequenced input: peripheral blood. As DNA, the CDR3 is TGTGCCAGCAGCAGACAGGGGTCTTACACAGATACGCAGTATTTT. It encodes CASSRQGSYTDTQYF.